These 13 T cell receptor beta chains came from one sample sequenced in a study of blood T cells in healthy people across ages. With a J-beta primer mix and a sample-barcoded 5' primer, a second PCR ran about 7 to 12 cycles. MiXCR, applied by TCRdb to the 5' RACE reads, yields one record per CDR3 protein. The sample yields hundreds of thousands of distinct CDR3 sequences, 20% to 25% seen once. Sequencing was carried out using blood. These receptors came from a man aged 65 to 85 in good health.

This clonotype has ten or more counts. The J gene is TRBJ2-5, the V gene TRBV20-1; possible D gene TRBD2, 5 bases. The CDR3 extends over 14 amino acids. The V end was cut by 0 bases, the J end by 0 bases, with 8 bases between. The V gene's germline CDR1 is DFQATT and CDR2 SNEGSKA (reference sequence). CDR3 loop: CSARDRGNQETQYF. The CDR3 DNA sequence: TGCAGTGCTAGAGATAGAGGGAACCAAGAGACCCAGTACTTC.

A few counts support this clonotype. The chain couples TRBV20-1 to TRBJ2-3; 12 positions match TRBD2. The CDR3 extends over 17 amino acids. V shed 2 bases, J shed 3 bases, and the junction held 9 bases outside the gene matches. The germline gives CDR1 DFQATT, CDR2 SNEGSKA (reference sequence). This chain's CDR3 is CSARSPSGRAITDTQYF. Written as DNA, the CDR3 is TGCAGTGCTAGATCCCCTAGCGGGAGGGCCATTACAGATACGCAGTATTTT.

The rearrangement links TRBV4-1 to TRBJ1-6; D gene uncertain. The ends were cut back, 0 bases at V and 9 bases at J, with 12 bases in the middle. Looked up from germline, CDR1 is MGHRA and CDR2 is YSYEKL. This CDR3 has 15 amino acids. The CDR3 DNA is TGCGCCAGCAGCCAAGATGCCGGGAGGAGTTCACCCCTCCACTTT. Protein product: CASSQDAGRSSPLHF.

This clonotype was detected only a few times. This chain uses TRBV12-3 or TRBV12-4 with TRBJ2-1, with D maybe TRBD1 (6 bases). The CDR3 loop spans 15 amino acids. Trimming stripped 7 bases from V and 4 bases from J, with 17 bases between. The CDR3: CASTRGGAIYNEQFF. For the CDR3, the DNA is TGTGCCAGCACCCGAGGGGGAGCGATTTACAATGAGCAGTTCTTC.

V is TRBV12-3 or TRBV12-4 and J is TRBJ1-4, with 11 bases identical to TRBD1. The CDR3 contains 16 residues. V gave up 5 bases and J gave up 4 bases; unmatched junction bases: 6. The CDR3 spells CASSPGQGAINEKLFF. Here the CDR3 DNA reads TGTGCCAGCAGTCCTGGACAGGGGGCGATTAATGAAAAACTGTTTTTT.

The chain couples TRBV29-1 to TRBJ2-6; D might be TRBD2 (6 bases). The CDR3 loop spans 13 amino acids. The ends were cut back, 6 bases at V and 0 bases at J, with 6 bases in the middle. Germline V lookup: CDR1 SQVTM, CDR2 ANQGSEA. The CDR3 coding sequence is TGCAGCGTCGGGAGCTCTGGGGCCAACGTCCTGACTTTC. This gives the protein CSVGSSGANVLTF.

This clonotype was observed a handful of times. The J gene is TRBJ2-3, the V gene TRBV9; the match to TRBD2 covers 12 bases. CDR1 is SGDLS, CDR2 YYNGEE, per germline. The CDR3 loop spans 16 amino acids. The V gene end was trimmed by 3 bases and the J gene end by 0 bases; junction bases not matched to a gene: 2. CDR3 sequence reads: CASSAGTSGSTDTQYF. In DNA, the CDR3 is TGTGCCAGCAGCGCCGGGACTAGCGGGAGCACAGATACGCAGTATTTT.

The chain links TRBV6-1 to TRBJ2-7, with 8 bases identical to TRBD2. Germline CDR1 reads MNHNS; CDR2 reads SASEGT. The CDR3 runs 15 residues. Losses at the gene ends were 7 bases for V and 6 bases for J; bases not matched to a gene: 14. The CDR3 DNA follows: TGTGCCAGCAAAGAACGGGCGAGCGGGAGTCCCGAGCAGTACTTC. Its translation: CASKERASGSPEQYF.

The chain combines TRBV6-6 with TRBJ2-3; D might be TRBD1 (6 bases). Per germline, CDR1 MNHNY and CDR2 SVGAGI (reference sequence). Trimming shortened V by 0 bases and J by 1 base, and 11 bases separated the two germline ends. There are 16 residues in the CDR3. The DNA for the CDR3 is TGTGCCAGCAGTTACTCTCAGGGGCGGGGCACAGATACGCAGTATTTT. Protein sequence: CASSYSQGRGTDTQYF.

CDR3: CASKSPNTEAFF. Here the CDR3 DNA reads TGTGCCAGCAAATCACCGAACACTGAAGCTTTCTTT. The chain joins TRBV25-1 to TRBJ1-1; D is unresolved. Trimming removed 7 bases at V and 1 base at J, with 7 bases between. The CDR3 is 12 amino acids. CDR1 is MGHDK, CDR2 SYGVNS, per germline.

In this sample, this clonotype turned up a few times. This chain links TRBV3-1 with TRBJ1-1; 8 bases match TRBD1. V trimming: 1 base; J trimming: 6 bases; junction bases outside the gene matches: 4. CDR1 is LGHDT, CDR2 YNNKEL, per germline (reference sequence). There are 14 residues in the CDR3. CDR3 coding DNA: TGTGCCAGCAGCCAAGGGACAGGGAATTCTGAAGCTTTCTTT. Its translation is CASSQGTGNSEAFF. Full variable domain (rest looked up from reference TRBV3-1 and TRBJ1-1): DTAVSQTPKYLVTQMGNDKSIKCEQNLGHDTMYWYKQDSKKFLKIMFSYNNKELIINETVPNRFSPKSPDKAHLNLHINSLELGDSAVYFCASSQGTGNSEAFFGQGTRLTVV.

A remark on this clonotype: Mismatch with germline at one junction end may stem from a read error. V usage is TRBV7-7 and J usage is TRBJ2-7; D not certain. Per the germline V gene, CDR1 is SSHAT and CDR2 is FNYEAQ (reference sequence). The CDR3 has 14 amino acids. CDR3 residues: CASSPRHDPYEQYF. CDR3 sequence (DNA): TGTGCTAGCAGCCCTCGACATGATCCCTACGAGCAGTACTTC.

For this clonotype: Lacking the conserved final phenylalanine or tryptophan, this CDR3 likely reflects a read error. The chain uses TRBV20-1 and TRBJ2-1; D call uncertain. CDR3 length: 12 residues. Germline CDR1 reads DFQATT; CDR2 reads SNEGSKA (reference sequence). The V and J ends lost 3 bases and 7 bases respectively, with 10 bases between them. CDR3 DNA: TGCAGTGCTAGCGACCATTTGAATGAGCAGTTCCTC. It specifies CSASDHLNEQFL.